This T cell receptor (beta chain) was found in a study of T-cell memory formation after mild COVID-19. Amplification by 5'RACE using constant-segment primers produced TCR alpha and TCR beta cDNA libraries that carried sample barcodes and UMIs. One entry per CDR3 protein results from TCRdb running MiXCR on the 5' RACE reads. Of 220,000 or so distinct CDR3 sequences in the sample, just over 9.5% were seen once. Study-wide results and caveats: The authors left the SARS-CoV-2 specificity of second-wave clones peaking on day 37 unconfirmed.

This clonotype was counted between two and nine times. No antigen is known for it. V trimming: 0 bases; J trimming: 7 bases; junction bases outside the gene matches: 5. CDR1 is SGHNT, CDR2 YYREEE, per germline (reference sequence). The CDR3 has 15 residues. The sample comprised PBMCs or a T cell subset sorted from them (not recorded which). This receptor was taken from a man aged 18 to 30 who had mild COVID-19 (a few samples of this study predate the infection). Cell type and time point are not known. The rearrangement uses TRBV5-4 and TRBJ2-1; 9 bases agree with TRBD1. CDR3 region: CASSLGGQGGNEQFF. Here the CDR3 DNA reads TGTGCCAGCAGCTTGGGGGGACAGGGAGGGAATGAGCAGTTCTTC. Looking up the rest from reference TRBV5-4 and TRBJ2-1 gives the full variable domain: ETGVTQSPTHLIKTRGQQVTLRCSSQSGHNTVSWYQQALGQGPQFIFQYYREEENGRGNFPPRFSGLQFPNYSSELNVNALELDDSALYLCASSLGGQGGNEQFFGPGTRLTVL.